Listed below are T cell receptor beta chains from one sample, sequenced in a study of cytomegalovirus exposure and HLA in healthy donors. Sequencing used immunoSEQ multiplex PCR; TCRdb keeps in-frame clones, though not all of them. The data show 200,000 or so clones, around 79% seen once. Sequenced input: PBMCs. These receptors originate from a male donor in good health and CMV-seropositive. Both conserved end residues are part of each CDR3. A D gene is named only where the DNA matches it firmly. Clone size is stated in some rows and not others, as once, few, many or a class when expanded.

size	V	J	D	CDR3	DNA
-	TRBV15	TRBJ1-5	-	CATSRDSGKGQPQHF	TGTGCCACCAGCAGAGATAGCGGGAAGGGTCAGCCCCAGCATTTT
-	TRBV19	TRBJ2-1	TRBD2	CASETSGRGNEQFF	TGTGCCAGCGAGACTAGCGGGAGAGGTAATGAGCAGTTCTTC
-	TRBV4-3	TRBJ1-4	-	CASSQEMGLLNEKLFF	TGCGCCAGCAGCCAAGAAATGGGACTGTTGAATGAAAAACTGTTTTTT
-	TRBV2	TRBJ2-3	-	CASSKGHLNTDTQYF	TGTGCCAGCAGTAAGGGACATTTAAACACAGATACGCAGTATTTT
few	TRBV6-5	TRBJ1-2	TRBD1	CASSYTGVNYGYTF	TGTGCCAGCAGTTACACAGGGGTGAACTATGGCTACACCTTC
-	TRBV5-6	TRBJ2-3	TRBD2	CASSFSTSGSTDTQYF	TGTGCCAGCAGCTTTTCGACTAGCGGGTCCACAGATACGCAGTATTTT
few	TRBV7-6	TRBJ1-3	-	CASSPDTGNTIYF	TGTGCCAGCAGCCCAGACACTGGAAACACCATATATTTT
-	TRBV7-3	TRBJ1-1	TRBD1	CAGSLAGGSMNTEAFF	TGTGCCGGCAGCTTAGCAGGGGGCAGCATGAACACTGAAGCTTTCTTT
-	TRBV6-1	TRBJ2-7	-	CASSTRAYEQYF	TGTGCCAGCAGTACCAGGGCCTACGAGCAGTACTTC
few	TRBV6-5	TRBJ2-3	-	CASREGGADTQYF	TGTGCCAGCAGAGAGGGGGGGGCAGATACGCAGTATTTT
once	TRBV9	TRBJ2-3	-	CASSARLGGSTDTQYF	TGTGCCAGCAGCGCCCGACTAGGTGGGTCCACAGATACGCAGTATTTT
few	TRBV5-4	TRBJ2-3	-	CASSLGAPGTDTQYF	TGTGCCAGCAGCTTGGGAGCCCCCGGGACAGATACGCAGTATTTT
-	TRBV9	TRBJ1-1	TRBD1	CASSVGLRTGDSAFF	TGTGCCAGCAGCGTAGGCCTCCGGACAGGGGATAGCGCTTTCTTT
-	TRBV5-1	TRBJ2-5	-	CVSSYYSGLQETQYF	TGCGTCAGCAGCTACTATTCAGGGTTACAAGAGACCCAGTACTTC
-	TRBV5-6	TRBJ1-2	-	CASSFRQPPNYGYTF	TGTGCCAGCAGCTTCCGACAGCCCCCTAACTATGGCTACACCTTC
-	TRBV29-1	TRBJ2-3	-	CSAEGETDTQYF	TGCAGCGCGGAGGGCGAAACGGATACGCAGTATTTT
-	TRBV25-1	TRBJ1-1	-	CASSDPNIGKNTEAFF	TGTGCCAGCAGTGATCCGAATATCGGGAAGAACACTGAAGCTTTCTTT
-	TRBV2	TRBJ1-1	-	CASSEVWGRTNTEAFF	TGTGCCAGCAGTGAAGTTTGGGGGCGAACGAACACTGAAGCTTTCTTT
-	TRBV15	TRBJ1-6	-	CATSIAGGVGSPLHF	TGTGCCACCAGCATCGCCGGGGGGGTTGGCTCACCCCTCCACTTT
-	TRBV7-2	TRBJ1-1	-	CASREGSLNTEAFF	TGTGCCAGCAGGGAAGGGAGCCTGAACACTGAAGCTTTCTTT
-	TRBV7-3	TRBJ2-7	-	CASSQGAVAEQYF	TGTGCCAGCAGCCAAGGAGCAGTCGCCGAGCAGTACTTC
few	TRBV11-3	TRBJ2-5	TRBD1	CASSPGTGVQETQYF	TGTGCCAGCAGCCCCGGGACAGGGGTCCAAGAGACCCAGTACTTC
-	TRBV7-2	TRBJ2-4	TRBD2	CASSLTSGGGKNIQYF	TGTGCCAGCAGCTTAACAAGCGGGGGGGGAAAAAACATTCAGTACTTC
-	TRBV9	TRBJ1-1	-	CASTPGSHETEAFF	TGTGCCAGCACCCCCGGGAGCCACGAGACTGAAGCTTTCTTT
-	TRBV5-8	TRBJ2-1	TRBD1	CASSLGDSSYNEQFF	TGTGCCAGCAGCTTGGGGGACAGCTCCTACAATGAGCAGTTCTTC
-	TRBV4-1	TRBJ1-4	-	CASSPRKGPDEKLFF	TGCGCCAGCAGCCCCCGGAAGGGGCCAGATGAAAAACTGTTTTTT
-	TRBV5-5	TRBJ2-3	-	CASSLTQAVLDTQYF	TGTGCCAGCAGTCTTACTCAGGCAGTGCTAGATACGCAGTATTTT
few	TRBV27	TRBJ2-7	TRBD2	CASGLASGSYEQYF	TGTGCCAGCGGCTTGGCTAGCGGGTCCTACGAGCAGTACTTC
once	TRBV7-3	TRBJ2-1	TRBD2	CASSFVRGTHNEQFF	TGTGCCAGCAGCTTTGTGCGGGGGACCCACAATGAGCAGTTCTTC